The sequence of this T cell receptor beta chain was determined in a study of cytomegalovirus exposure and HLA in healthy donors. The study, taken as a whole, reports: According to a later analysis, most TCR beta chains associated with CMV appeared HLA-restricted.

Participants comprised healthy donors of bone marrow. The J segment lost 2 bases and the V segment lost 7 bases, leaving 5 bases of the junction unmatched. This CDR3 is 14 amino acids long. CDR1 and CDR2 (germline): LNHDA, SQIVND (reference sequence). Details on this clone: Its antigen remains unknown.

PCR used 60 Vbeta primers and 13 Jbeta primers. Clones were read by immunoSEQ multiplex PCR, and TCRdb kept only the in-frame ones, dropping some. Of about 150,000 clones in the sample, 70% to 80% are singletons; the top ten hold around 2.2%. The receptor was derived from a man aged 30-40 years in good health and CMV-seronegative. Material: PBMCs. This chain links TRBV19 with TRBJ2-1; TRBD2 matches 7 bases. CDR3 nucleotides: TGTGCCAGTACCTTGGGACTACCCTACAATGAGCAGTTCTTC. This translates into CASTLGLPYNEQFF. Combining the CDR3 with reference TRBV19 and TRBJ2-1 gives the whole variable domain DGGITQSPKYLFRKEGQNVTLSCEQNLNHDAMYWYRQDPGQGLRLIYYSQIVNDFQKGDIAEGYSVSREKKESFPLTVTSAQKNPTAFYLCASTLGLPYNEQFFGPGTRLTVL.